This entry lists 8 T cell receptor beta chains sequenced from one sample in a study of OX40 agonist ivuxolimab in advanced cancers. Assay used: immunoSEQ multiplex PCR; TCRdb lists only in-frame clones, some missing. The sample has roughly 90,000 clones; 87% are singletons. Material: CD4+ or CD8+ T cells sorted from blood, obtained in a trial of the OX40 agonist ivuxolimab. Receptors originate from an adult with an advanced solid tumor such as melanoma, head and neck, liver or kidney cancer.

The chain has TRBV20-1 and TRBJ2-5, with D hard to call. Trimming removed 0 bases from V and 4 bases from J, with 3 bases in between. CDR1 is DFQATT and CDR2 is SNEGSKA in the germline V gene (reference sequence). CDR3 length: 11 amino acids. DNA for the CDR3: TGCAGTGCTAGAGAAATAGAGACCCAGTACTTC. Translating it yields CSAREIETQYF.

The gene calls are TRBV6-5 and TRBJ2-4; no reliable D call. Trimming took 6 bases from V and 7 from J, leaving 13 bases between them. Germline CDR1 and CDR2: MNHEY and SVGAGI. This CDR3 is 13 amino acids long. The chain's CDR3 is CASSSGRANIQYF. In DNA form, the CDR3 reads TGTGCCAGCAGCTCCGGTCGGGCGAACATTCAGTACTTC.

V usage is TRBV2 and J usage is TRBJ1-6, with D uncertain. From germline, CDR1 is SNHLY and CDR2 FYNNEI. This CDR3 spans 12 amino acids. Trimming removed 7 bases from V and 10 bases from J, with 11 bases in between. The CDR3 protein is CASKVGESPLHF. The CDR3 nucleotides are TGTGCCAGCAAGGTTGGGGAGTCACCCCTCCACTTT.

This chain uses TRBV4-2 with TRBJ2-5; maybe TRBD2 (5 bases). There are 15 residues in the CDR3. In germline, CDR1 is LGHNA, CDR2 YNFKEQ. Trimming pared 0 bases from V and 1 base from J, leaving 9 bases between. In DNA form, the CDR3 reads TGTGCCAGCAGCCAAGATCTAAGCGGCCAAGAGACCCAGTACTTC. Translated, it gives CASSQDLSGQETQYF.

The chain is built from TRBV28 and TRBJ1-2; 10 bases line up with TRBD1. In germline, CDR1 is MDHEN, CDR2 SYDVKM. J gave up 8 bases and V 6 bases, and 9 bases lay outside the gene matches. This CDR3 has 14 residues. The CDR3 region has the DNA TGTGCCAGCAGGAGACAGGGGGCGAAGGAGGGCTACACCTTC. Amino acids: CASRRQGAKEGYTF.

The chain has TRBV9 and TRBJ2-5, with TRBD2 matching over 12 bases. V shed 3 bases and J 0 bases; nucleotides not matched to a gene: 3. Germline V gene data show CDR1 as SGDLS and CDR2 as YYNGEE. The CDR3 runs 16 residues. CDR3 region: CASSAGLAGYQETQYF. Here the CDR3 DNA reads TGTGCCAGCAGCGCCGGACTAGCGGGGTACCAAGAGACCCAGTACTTC.

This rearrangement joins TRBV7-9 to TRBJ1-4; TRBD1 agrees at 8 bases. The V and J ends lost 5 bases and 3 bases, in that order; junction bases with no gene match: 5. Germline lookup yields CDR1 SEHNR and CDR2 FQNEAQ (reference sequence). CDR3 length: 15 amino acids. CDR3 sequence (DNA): TGTGCCAGCAGCCCGCAGGGGGCACCTAATGAAAAACTGTTTTTT. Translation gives CASSPQGAPNEKLFF.

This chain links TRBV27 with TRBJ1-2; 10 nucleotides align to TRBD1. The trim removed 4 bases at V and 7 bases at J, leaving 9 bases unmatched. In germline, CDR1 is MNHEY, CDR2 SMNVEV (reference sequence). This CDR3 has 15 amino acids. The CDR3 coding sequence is TGTGCCAGCAGTTCCCTTGACAGGGGGCTGGGTGGCTACACCTTC. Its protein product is CASSSLDRGLGGYTF.